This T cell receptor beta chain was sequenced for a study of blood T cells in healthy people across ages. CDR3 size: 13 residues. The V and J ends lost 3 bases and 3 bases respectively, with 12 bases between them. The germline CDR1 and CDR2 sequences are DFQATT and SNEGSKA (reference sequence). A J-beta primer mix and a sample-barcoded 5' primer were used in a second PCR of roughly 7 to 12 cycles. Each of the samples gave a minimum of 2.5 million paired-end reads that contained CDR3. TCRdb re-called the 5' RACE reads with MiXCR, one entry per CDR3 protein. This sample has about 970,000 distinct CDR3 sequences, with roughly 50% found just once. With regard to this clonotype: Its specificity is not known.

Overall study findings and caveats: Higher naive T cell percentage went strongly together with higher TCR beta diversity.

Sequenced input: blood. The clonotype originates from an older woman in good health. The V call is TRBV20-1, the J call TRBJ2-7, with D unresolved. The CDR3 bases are TGCAGTGCTAGTTCGGGTTTGGGCTACGAGCAGTACTTC. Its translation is CSASSGLGYEQYF.